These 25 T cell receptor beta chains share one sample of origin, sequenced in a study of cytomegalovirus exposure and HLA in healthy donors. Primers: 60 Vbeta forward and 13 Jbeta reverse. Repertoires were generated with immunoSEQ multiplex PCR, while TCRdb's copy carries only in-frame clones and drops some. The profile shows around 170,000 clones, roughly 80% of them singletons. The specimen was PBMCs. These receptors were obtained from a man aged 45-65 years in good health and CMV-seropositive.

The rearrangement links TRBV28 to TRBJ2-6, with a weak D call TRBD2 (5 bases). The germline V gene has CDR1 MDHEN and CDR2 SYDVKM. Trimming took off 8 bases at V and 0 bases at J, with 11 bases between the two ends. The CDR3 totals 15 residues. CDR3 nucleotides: TGTGCCAGCGAGGGCAGACGCTCTGGGGCCAACGTCCTGACTTTC. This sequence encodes CASEGRRSGANVLTF.

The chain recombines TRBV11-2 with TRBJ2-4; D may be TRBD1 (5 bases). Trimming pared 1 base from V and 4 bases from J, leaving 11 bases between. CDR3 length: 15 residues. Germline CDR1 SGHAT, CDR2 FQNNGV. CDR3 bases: TGTGCCAGCAGCTTAGGGGGCCGAAGTAAAAACATTCAGTACTTC. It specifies CASSLGGRSKNIQYF.

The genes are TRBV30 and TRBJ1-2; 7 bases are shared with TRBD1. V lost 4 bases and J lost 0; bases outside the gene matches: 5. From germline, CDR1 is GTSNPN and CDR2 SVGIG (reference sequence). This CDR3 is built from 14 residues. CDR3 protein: CAWTLGQPNYGYTF. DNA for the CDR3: TGTGCCTGGACTCTGGGACAGCCTAACTATGGCTACACCTTC.

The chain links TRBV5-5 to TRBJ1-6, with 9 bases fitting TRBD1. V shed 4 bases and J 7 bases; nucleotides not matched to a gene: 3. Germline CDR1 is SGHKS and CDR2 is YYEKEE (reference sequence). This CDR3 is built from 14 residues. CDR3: CASSGGTGNSPLHF. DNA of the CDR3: TGTGCCAGCAGCGGGGGGACAGGGAATTCACCCCTCCACTTT.

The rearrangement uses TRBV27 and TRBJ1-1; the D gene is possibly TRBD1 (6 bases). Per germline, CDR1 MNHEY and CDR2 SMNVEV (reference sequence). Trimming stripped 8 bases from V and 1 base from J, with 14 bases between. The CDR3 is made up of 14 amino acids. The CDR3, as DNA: TGTGCCAGCGCCAAAGGACAGCCGAACACTGAAGCTTTCTTT. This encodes CASAKGQPNTEAFF.

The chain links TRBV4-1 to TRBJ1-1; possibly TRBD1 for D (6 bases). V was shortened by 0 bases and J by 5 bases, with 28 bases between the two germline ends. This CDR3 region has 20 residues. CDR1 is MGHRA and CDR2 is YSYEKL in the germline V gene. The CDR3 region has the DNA TGCGCCAGCAGCCAAGAATCCATCTTATCAGGGGTCGGTTTGGGAACTGAAGCTTTCTTT. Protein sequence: CASSQESILSGVGLGTEAFF.

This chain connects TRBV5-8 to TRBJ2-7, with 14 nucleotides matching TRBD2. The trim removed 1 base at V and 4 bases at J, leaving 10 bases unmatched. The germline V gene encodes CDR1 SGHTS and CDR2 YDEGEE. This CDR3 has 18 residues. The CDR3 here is CASSLRGLAGGLGYEQYF. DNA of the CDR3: TGTGCCAGCAGCTTGCGCGGACTAGCGGGAGGTTTAGGGTACGAGCAGTACTTC.

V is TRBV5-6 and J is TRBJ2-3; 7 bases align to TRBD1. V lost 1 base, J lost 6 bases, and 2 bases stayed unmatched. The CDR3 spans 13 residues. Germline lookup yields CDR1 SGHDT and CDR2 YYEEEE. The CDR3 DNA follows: TGTGCCAGCAGCTTGCACAGGGGCGATACGCAGTATTTT. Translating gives CASSLHRGDTQYF.

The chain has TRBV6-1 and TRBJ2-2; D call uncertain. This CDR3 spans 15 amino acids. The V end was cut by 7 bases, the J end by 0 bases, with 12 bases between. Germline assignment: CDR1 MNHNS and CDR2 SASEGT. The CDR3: CASTPFGSNTGELFF. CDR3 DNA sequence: TGTGCCAGCACCCCTTTTGGCTCGAACACCGGGGAGCTGTTTTTT.

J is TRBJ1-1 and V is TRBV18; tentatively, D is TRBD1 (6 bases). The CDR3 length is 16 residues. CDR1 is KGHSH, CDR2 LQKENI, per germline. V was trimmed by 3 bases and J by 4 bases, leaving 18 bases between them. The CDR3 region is CASSPPGGGAGTEAFF. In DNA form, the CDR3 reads TGTGCCAGCTCACCCCCTGGCGGGGGGGCGGGCACTGAAGCTTTCTTT. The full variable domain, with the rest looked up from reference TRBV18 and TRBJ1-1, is NAGVMQNPRHLVRRRGQEARLRCSPMKGHSHVYWYRQLPEEGLKFMVYLQKENIIDESGMPKERFSAEFPKEGPSILRIQQVVRGDSAAYFCASSPPGGGAGTEAFFGQGTRLTVV.

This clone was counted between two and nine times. The CDR3 protein is CASSQRGAPYNSPLHF. CDR3 DNA sequence: TGTGCCAGCAGCCAAAGAGGAGCTCCATATAATTCACCCCTCCACTTT. The V gene is TRBV14, the J gene TRBJ1-6; D not resolved. Looked up from germline, CDR1 is SGHDN and CDR2 is FVKESK. The ends were cut back, 2 bases at V and 4 bases at J, with 12 bases in the middle. The CDR3 is 16 amino acids.

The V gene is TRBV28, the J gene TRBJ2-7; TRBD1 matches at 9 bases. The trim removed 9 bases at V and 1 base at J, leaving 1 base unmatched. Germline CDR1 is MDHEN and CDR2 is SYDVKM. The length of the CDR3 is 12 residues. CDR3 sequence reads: CASGTGSYEQYF. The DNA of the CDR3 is TGTGCCAGTGGGACAGGGTCCTACGAGCAGTACTTC.

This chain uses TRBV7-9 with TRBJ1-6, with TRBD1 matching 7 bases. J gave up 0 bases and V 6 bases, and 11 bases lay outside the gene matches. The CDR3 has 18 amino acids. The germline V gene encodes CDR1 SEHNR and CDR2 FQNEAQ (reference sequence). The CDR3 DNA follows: TGTGCCAGCAGACAAACAGGGGCCGCGAGCTCCTATAATTCACCCCTCCACTTT. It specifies CASRQTGAASSYNSPLHF.

This CDR3 reads CASSHRGMNEKLFF. For the CDR3, the DNA is TGTGCCAGCAGCCACAGGGGGATGAATGAAAAACTGTTTTTT. V usage is TRBV7-8 and J usage is TRBJ1-4; 8 positions agree with TRBD1. J lost 5 bases, V lost 5 bases, and 4 bases had no gene match. CDR3 size: 14 residues. Germline-derived CDR1 and CDR2 are SGHVS and FQNEAQ.

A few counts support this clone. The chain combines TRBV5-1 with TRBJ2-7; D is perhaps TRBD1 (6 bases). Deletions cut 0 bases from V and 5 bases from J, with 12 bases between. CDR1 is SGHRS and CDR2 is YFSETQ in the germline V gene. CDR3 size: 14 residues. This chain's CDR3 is CASSLGRGIHEQYF. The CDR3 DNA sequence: TGCGCCAGCAGCTTGGGCAGGGGCATCCACGAGCAGTACTTC.

CDR3 sequence: CASSSSGTPFTEAFF. The CDR3 nucleotides read TGTGCCAGCAGCTCCTCCGGGACACCTTTCACTGAAGCTTTCTTT. The V gene is TRBV7-9, the J gene TRBJ1-1; tentatively, D is TRBD1 (6 bases). Germline V gene data show CDR1 as SEHNR and CDR2 as FQNEAQ (reference sequence). Deletions cut 4 bases from V and 4 bases from J, with 16 bases between. The CDR3 length is 15 residues.

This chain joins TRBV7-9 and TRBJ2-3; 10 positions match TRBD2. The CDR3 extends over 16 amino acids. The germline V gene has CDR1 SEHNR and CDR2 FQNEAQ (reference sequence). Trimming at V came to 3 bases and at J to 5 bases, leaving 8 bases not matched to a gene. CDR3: CASSFGLAGVGDTQYF. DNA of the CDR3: TGTGCCAGCAGCTTCGGGCTAGCGGGAGTTGGAGATACGCAGTATTTT.

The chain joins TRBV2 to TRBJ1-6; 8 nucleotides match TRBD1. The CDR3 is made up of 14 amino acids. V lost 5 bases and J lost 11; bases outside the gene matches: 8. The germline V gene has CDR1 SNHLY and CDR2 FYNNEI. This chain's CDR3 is CASSSGQVGPPLHF. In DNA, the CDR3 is TGTGCCAGCAGTTCGGGACAGGTCGGACCACCCCTCCACTTT. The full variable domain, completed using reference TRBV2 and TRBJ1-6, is EPEVTQTPSHQVTQMGQEVILRCVPISNHLYFYWYRQILGQKVEFLVSFYNNEISEKSEIFDDQFSVERPDGSNFTLKIRSTKLEDSAMYFCASSSGQVGPPLHFGNGTRLTVT.

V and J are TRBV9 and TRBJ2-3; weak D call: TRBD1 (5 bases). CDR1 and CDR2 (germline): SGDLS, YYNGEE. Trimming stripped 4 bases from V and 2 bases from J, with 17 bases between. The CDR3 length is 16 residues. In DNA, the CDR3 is TGTGCCAGCAGCATACAAAGGGGCCAGCTCACAGATACGCAGTATTTT. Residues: CASSIQRGQLTDTQYF.

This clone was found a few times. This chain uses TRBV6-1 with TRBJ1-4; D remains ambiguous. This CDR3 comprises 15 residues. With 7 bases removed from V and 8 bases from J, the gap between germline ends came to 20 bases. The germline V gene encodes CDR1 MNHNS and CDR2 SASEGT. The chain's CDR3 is CASMMVDSASEKLFF. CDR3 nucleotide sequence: TGTGCCAGCATGATGGTCGACTCGGCATCCGAAAAACTGTTTTTT.

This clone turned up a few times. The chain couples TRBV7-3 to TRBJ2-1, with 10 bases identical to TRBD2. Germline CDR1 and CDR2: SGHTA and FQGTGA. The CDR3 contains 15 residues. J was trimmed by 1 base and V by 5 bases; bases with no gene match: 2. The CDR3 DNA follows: TGTGCCAGCAGCCCTAGCGGGAGTTCCTACAATGAGCAGTTCTTC. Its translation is CASSPSGSSYNEQFF.

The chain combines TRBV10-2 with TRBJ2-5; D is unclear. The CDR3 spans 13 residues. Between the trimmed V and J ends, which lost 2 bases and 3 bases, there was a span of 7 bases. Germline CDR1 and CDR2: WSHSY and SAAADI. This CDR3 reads CASSETPEETQYF. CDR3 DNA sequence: TGCGCCAGCAGTGAGACGCCGGAAGAGACCCAGTACTTC.

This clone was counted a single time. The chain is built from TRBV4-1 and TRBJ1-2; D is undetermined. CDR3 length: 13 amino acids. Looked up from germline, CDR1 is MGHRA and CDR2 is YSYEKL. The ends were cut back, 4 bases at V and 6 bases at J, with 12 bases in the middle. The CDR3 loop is CASSPTGSNGYTF. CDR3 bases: TGCGCCAGCAGCCCTACGGGGAGCAATGGCTACACCTTC.

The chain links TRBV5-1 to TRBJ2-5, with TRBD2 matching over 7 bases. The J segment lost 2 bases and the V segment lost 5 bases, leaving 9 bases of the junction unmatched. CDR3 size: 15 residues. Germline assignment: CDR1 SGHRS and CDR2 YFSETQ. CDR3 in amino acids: CASRRQRGLQETQYF. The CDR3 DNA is TGCGCCAGCAGGCGGCAGCGGGGCCTTCAAGAGACCCAGTACTTC.

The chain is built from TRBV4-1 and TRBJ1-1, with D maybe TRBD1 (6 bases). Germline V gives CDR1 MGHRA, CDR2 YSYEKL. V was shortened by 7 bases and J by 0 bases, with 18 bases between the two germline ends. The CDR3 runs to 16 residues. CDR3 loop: CASTTGSIIMNTEAFF. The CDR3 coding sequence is TGCGCCAGCACCACAGGGTCGATTATCATGAACACTGAAGCTTTCTTT.